The rows below give T cell receptor beta chains drawn from one sample of a study of blood T cell repertoires in COVID-19. The repertoire was sequenced with immunoSEQ multiplex PCR; TCRdb's copy has only in-frame clones and lacks some. This table holds roughly 250,000 clones, about nine tenths found once. The sequencing sample was made of PBMCs or T cells enriched from blood (not recorded which). These receptors were obtained from a woman in her thirties with acute COVID-19. Each CDR3 is given with its conserved first and last residue. A D gene is named only where the DNA matches it firmly. Size is stated for part of the rows, as once, few or many counts, or as a class when the clone is expanded.

abundance	d_gene	v_gene	j_gene	CDR3aa	CDR3nt
NA	TRBD1	TRBV27	TRBJ1-2	CASSSLGTATRGYTF	TGTGCCAGCAGTTCCCTTGGGACAGCCACGAGAGGCTACACCTTC
NA	TRBD1	TRBV18	TRBJ1-1	CASSPGQGAGQTEAFF	TGTGCCAGCTCACCAGGACAGGGGGCTGGCCAGACTGAAGCTTTCTTT
NA	TRBD1	TRBV3-1/TRBV3-2	TRBJ2-3	CASSQEPWGQGTDTQYF	TGTGCCAGCAGCCAAGAGCCCTGGGGACAGGGCACAGATACGCAGTATTTT
NA	NA	TRBV29-1	TRBJ2-1	CSVADNEQFF	TGCAGCGTTGCCGACAATGAGCAGTTCTTC
once	NA	TRBV2	TRBJ2-5	CASLTNIYQETQYF	TGTGCCAGCCTGACTAATATATACCAAGAGACCCAGTACTTC
NA	TRBD2	TRBV7-3	TRBJ2-2	CASSLTSTAGALNTGELFF	TGTGCCAGCAGCTTAACGTCTACAGCGGGGGCACTGAACACCGGGGAGCTGTTTTTT
NA	TRBD2	TRBV5-1	TRBJ2-5	CASSLAGGEETQYF	TGCGCCAGCAGCTTAGCGGGGGGAGAGGAGACCCAGTACTTC
NA	NA	TRBV10-3	TRBJ1-5	CAISESSNGGGNQPQHF	TGTGCCATCAGTGAGTCCTCCAACGGGGGGGGCAATCAGCCCCAGCATTTT
NA	TRBD2	TRBV24-1	TRBJ2-5	CATSSGTQETQYF	TGTGCCACTTCTAGCGGGACGCAAGAGACCCAGTACTTC
NA	TRBD2	TRBV28	TRBJ2-7	CASRSAGGNYEQYF	TGTGCCAGCAGATCAGCGGGAGGGAACTACGAGCAGTACTTC
NA	NA	TRBV19	TRBJ1-5	CASSIVGTLGNQPQHF	TGTGCCAGTAGTATAGTGGGGACACTTGGCAATCAGCCCCAGCATTTT
few	NA	TRBV5-1	TRBJ1-1	CASSLLASTGEAFF	TGCGCCAGCAGCCTACTAGCGTCTACAGGGGAAGCTTTCTTT
NA	NA	TRBV29-1	TRBJ1-1	CSVGGGRATEAFF	TGCAGCGTGGGGGGAGGCCGCGCCACTGAAGCTTTCTTT
NA	NA	TRBV5-1	TRBJ2-3	CASSLWGSGADTQYF	TGCGCCAGCAGCTTGTGGGGTTCGGGGGCAGATACGCAGTATTTT
NA	NA	TRBV11-3	TRBJ2-3	CASSLQLGDTQYF	TGTGCCAGCAGCTTACAACTAGGAGATACGCAGTATTTT
NA	TRBD1	TRBV9	TRBJ1-3	CASSVFDRGSGNTIYF	TGTGCCAGCAGCGTCTTCGACAGGGGCTCTGGAAACACCATATATTTT
NA	TRBD1	TRBV5-1	TRBJ2-7	CASGGQGDEQYF	TGCGCCAGCGGGGGACAGGGAGACGAGCAGTACTTC
NA	NA	TRBV12-3/TRBV12-4	TRBJ1-2	CASSLTLYGYTF	TGTGCCAGCAGCTTGACTCTCTATGGCTACACCTTC
once	TRBD1	TRBV29-1	TRBJ1-1	CSVRDRDTEAFF	TGCAGCGTCCGGGACAGGGACACTGAAGCTTTCTTT
once	TRBD1	TRBV30	TRBJ1-3	CAWSEGGGNTIYF	TGTGCCTGGAGTGAAGGGGGCGGAAACACCATATATTTT
few	TRBD1	TRBV7-9	TRBJ2-7	CASSSSRTGATIEQYF	TGTGCCAGCAGCTCATCCCGGACAGGGGCGACTATAGAGCAGTACTTC
once	NA	TRBV28	TRBJ1-5	CASSSPDTDQPQHF	TGTGCCAGCAGTTCCCCGGACACCGATCAGCCCCAGCATTTT
NA	NA	TRBV9	TRBJ1-3	CASSGEFSGNTIYF	TGTGCCAGCAGCGGGGAGTTCTCTGGAAACACCATATATTTT
NA	NA	TRBV28	TRBJ1-1	CASSLPPGATEAFF	TGTGCCAGCAGTTTGCCTCCAGGGGCCACTGAAGCTTTCTTT
few	TRBD2	TRBV5-8	TRBJ2-1	CASSKGLADNEQFF	TGTGCCAGCAGCAAGGGACTAGCGGACAATGAGCAGTTCTTC
NA	TRBD1	TRBV19	TRBJ1-5	CASSPRDRGRLGNQPQHF	TGTGCCAGTAGTCCCCGGGACAGGGGGCGCTTGGGCAATCAGCCCCAGCATTTT